This T cell receptor (beta chain) was sequenced during a study of CD8 T cells in ankylosing spondylitis. V shed 5 bases and J 1 base; nucleotides not matched to a gene: 11. The germline CDR1 and CDR2 sequences are SEHNR and FQNEAQ (reference sequence). This CDR3 has 17 residues. This clonotype was picked up many times. TCRdb used MiXCR to reprocess the 5' RACE reads, holding one entry per CDR3 protein. The table records 200,000 or so distinct CDR3 sequences, around 13% of them present only once. The clonotype originates from a female donor with ankylosing spondylitis or in good health (not recorded which). V usage is TRBV7-9 and J usage is TRBJ2-4; 7 bases are shared with TRBD1. The specimen was blood, either unsorted or a sorted T cell fraction (not recorded which). In nucleotides, the CDR3 is TGTGCCAGCAGCCCATCTACAGGGGTAGCGGCCAAAAACATTCAGTACTTC. Encoded protein: CASSPSTGVAAKNIQYF. Together with reference TRBV7-9 and TRBJ2-4, the CDR3 gives the full variable domain: DTGVSQNPRHKITKRGQNVTFRCDPISEHNRLYWYRQTLGQGPEFLTYFQNEAQLEKSRLLSDRFSAERPKGSFSTLEIQRTEQGDSAMYLCASSPSTGVAAKNIQYFGAGTRLSVL.